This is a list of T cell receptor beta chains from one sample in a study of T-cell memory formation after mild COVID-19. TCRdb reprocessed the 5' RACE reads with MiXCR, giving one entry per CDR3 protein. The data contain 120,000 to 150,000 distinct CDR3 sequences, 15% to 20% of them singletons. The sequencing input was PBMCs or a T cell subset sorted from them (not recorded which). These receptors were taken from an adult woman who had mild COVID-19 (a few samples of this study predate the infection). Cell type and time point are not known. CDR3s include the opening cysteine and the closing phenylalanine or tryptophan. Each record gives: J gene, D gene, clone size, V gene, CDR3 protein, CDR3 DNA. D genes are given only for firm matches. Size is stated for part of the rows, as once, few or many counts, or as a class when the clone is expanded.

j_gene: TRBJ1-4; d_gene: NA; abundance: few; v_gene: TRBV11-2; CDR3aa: CASSFSSGSEKLFF; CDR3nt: TGTGCCAGCAGCTTTTCCTCGGGGAGTGAAAAACTGTTTTTT
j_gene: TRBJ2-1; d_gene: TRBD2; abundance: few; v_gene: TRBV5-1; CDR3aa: CASSLEYGTSTEQFF; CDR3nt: TGCGCCAGCAGCTTAGAATACGGGACTAGCACTGAGCAGTTCTTC
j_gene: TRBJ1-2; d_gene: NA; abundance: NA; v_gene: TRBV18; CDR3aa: CASSPLEAYGYTF; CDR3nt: TGTGCCAGCTCACCACTGGAGGCCTATGGCTACACCTTC
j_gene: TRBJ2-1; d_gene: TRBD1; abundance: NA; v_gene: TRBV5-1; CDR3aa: CASSLGDRAYQFF; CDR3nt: TGCGCCAGCAGCTTGGGGGACAGGGCCTACCAGTTCTTC
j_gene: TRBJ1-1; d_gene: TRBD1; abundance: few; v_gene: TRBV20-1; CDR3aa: CSAYRRGQDTEAFF; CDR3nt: TGCAGTGCGTATCGCAGGGGGCAGGACACTGAAGCTTTCTTT
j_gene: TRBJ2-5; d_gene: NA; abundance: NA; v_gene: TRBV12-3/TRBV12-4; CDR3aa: CASSFGDRMLLGQETQYF; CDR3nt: TGTGCCAGCAGTTTCGGAGACAGGATGCTTTTGGGCCAAGAGACCCAGTACTTC
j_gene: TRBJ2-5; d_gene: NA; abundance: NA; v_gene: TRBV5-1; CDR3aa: CASSLEGPDSGTQYF; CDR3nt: TGCGCCAGCAGCTTGGAAGGACCCGACTCGGGGACCCAGTACTTC
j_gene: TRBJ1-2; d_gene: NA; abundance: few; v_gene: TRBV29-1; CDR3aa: CSVVYPNYGYTF; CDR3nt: TGCAGCGTTGTCTATCCTAACTATGGCTACACCTTC
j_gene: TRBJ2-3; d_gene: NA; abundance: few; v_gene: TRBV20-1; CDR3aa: CSARLAGDTQYF; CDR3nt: TGCAGTGCTAGGCTAGCTGGAGATACGCAGTATTTT
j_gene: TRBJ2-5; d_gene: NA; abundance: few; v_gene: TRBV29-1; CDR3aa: CSVESPSGSKYQETQYF; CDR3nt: TGCAGCGTTGAATCACCAAGCGGGTCCAAGTACCAAGAGACCCAGTACTTC
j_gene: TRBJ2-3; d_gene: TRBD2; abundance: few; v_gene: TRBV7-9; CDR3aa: CASSLGGLATDTQYF; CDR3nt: TGTGCCAGCAGCTTAGGGGGACTAGCGACAGATACGCAGTATTTT
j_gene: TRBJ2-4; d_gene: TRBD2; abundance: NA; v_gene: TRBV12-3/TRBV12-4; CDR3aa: CASSFGLAVAKNIQYF; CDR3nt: TGTGCCAGCAGTTTTGGACTAGCGGTAGCCAAAAACATTCAGTACTTC
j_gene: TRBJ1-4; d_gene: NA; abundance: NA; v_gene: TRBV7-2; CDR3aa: CASSLEVGKLFF; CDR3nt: TGTGCCAGCAGCTTAGAGGTCGGAAAACTGTTTTTT
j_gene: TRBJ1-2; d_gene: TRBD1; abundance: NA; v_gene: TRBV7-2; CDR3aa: CASSLDAGQGLTYGYTF; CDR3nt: TGTGCCAGCAGCTTAGATGCGGGACAGGGTTTGACCTATGGCTACACCTTC
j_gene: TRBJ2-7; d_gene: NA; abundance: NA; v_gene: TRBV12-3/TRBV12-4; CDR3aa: CATNKQQGYEQYF; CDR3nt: TGTGCCACCAACAAACAGCAGGGCTACGAGCAGTACTTC
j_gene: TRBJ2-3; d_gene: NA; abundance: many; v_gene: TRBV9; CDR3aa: CASSVRTTDTQYF; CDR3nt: TGTGCCAGCAGCGTGAGGACAACAGATACGCAGTATTTT
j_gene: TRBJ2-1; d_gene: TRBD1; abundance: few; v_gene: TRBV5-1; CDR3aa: CASSPGTGLINEQFF; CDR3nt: TGCGCCAGCAGCCCCGGGACAGGGTTAATCAATGAGCAGTTCTTC
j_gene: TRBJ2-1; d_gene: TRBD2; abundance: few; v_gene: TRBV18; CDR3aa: CASSRTSGIYNEQFF; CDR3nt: TGTGCCAGCTCAAGGACTAGCGGGATATACAATGAGCAGTTCTTC
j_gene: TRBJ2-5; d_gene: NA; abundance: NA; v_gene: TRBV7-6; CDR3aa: CASSFAGTETQYF; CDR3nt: TGTGCCAGCAGCTTTGCAGGGACAGAGACCCAGTACTTC
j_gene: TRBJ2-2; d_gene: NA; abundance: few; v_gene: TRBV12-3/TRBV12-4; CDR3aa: CASSLVLDGHTGELFF; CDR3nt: TGTGCCAGCAGTTTAGTACTGGACGGTCACACCGGGGAGCTGTTTTTT
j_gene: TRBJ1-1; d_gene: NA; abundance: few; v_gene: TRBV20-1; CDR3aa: CSAMRVSLHTEAFF; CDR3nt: TGCAGTGCTATGAGAGTCAGCTTACACACTGAAGCTTTCTTT
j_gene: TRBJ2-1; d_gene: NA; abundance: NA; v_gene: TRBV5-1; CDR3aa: CASRREADNEQFF; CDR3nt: TGCGCCAGCAGGAGGGAGGCCGACAATGAGCAGTTCTTC
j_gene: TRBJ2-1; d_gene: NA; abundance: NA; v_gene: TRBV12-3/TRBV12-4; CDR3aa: CASRLLGHEQFF; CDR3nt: TGTGCCAGCAGACTCCTGGGGCATGAGCAGTTCTTC
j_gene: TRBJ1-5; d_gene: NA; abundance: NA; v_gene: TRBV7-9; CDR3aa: CASSLEGISNQPQHF; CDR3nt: TGTGCCAGCAGCTTAGAGGGAATTAGCAATCAGCCCCAGCATTTT